This TCR beta chain is from a study of blood T cell repertoires in COVID-19. Study-level information: Donors in the United States, Italy and Spain gave samples during acute or convalescent COVID-19. T cells, B-cell-depleted T cells, or PBMCs supplied cDNA or gDNA.

Repertoires were generated with immunoSEQ multiplex PCR, while TCRdb's copy carries only in-frame clones and drops some. The sample gives 210,000 or so clones, approximately 84% of which show up once; approximately 5.1% is in the top ten. Germline CDR1 SNHLY, CDR2 FYNNEI. The CDR3 totals 15 residues. The junction had 6 bases not matched to a gene; V was cut back by 6 bases and J by 3 bases. This clonotype originated in a woman in her seventies with active or convalescent COVID-19. Input material: peripheral blood. The chain has TRBV2 and TRBJ2-3; 10 bases line up with TRBD2. CDR3 sequence (DNA): TGTGCCAGCAGCTTAGCGGGAGGTCGGACAGATACGCAGTATTTT. This sequence encodes CASSLAGGRTDTQYF.